This TCR beta chain stems from a study of blood T cell repertoires in COVID-19. Study overall: Acute and convalescent COVID-19 samples came from the United States, Italy and Spain.

Looked up from germline, CDR1 is SGHTA and CDR2 is FQGNSA. Trimming cost V 5 bases and J 1 base, with 9 bases left between them. This CDR3 is 14 amino acids long. The authors' processing: Estimated nucleated cell counts came from reference gene primer amplification. Clones were read by immunoSEQ multiplex PCR, and TCRdb kept only the in-frame ones, dropping some. The D gene and trimming were derived from the DNA, and the V and J assignments and clone size from that table. This table has about 190,000 clones, more than 70% appearing once. In its sample, this clone was seen once. The chain links TRBV7-2 to TRBJ1-3, with a tentative D call TRBD1 (6 bases). The TCR comes from a woman aged 40 to 55 who had recovered from COVID-19. Source material: peripheral blood. CDR3 DNA sequence: TGTGCCAGCAGCCCAACAGGGTCTGGAAACACCATATATTTT. Its protein product is CASSPTGSGNTIYF.